Listed below are T cell receptor beta chains from one sample, sequenced in a study of memory CD4+ T cells and cytomegalovirus serostatus. Using immunoSEQ multiplex PCR, the repertoire was profiled, and TCRdb retains in-frame clones only, with some absent. The table has over 35,000 clones, roughly four fifths seen once. Sequenced input: memory CD4+ T cells from blood. The receptors shown here come from an adult in good health and CMV-seronegative. The CDR3 runs from the conserved cysteine through the conserved F or W. A D gene is named only where the DNA matches it firmly. A row's size may be missing; if present it is once, few, many or a size class.

>.|TRBV19|once|TRBJ1-1
TGTGCCAGTAGTATAGTCGGGGGGGTGAACACTGAAGCTTTCTTT
CASSIVGGVNTEAFF
>TRBD1|TRBV27|.|TRBJ1-3
TGTGCCAGCAGTCCCCGGACAGGGGGTGGGAACACCATATATTTT
CASSPRTGGGNTIYF
>.|TRBV19|.|TRBJ2-2
TGTGCCAGTAGTATAGCAGCCCGCACCGGGGAGCTGTTTTTT
CASSIAARTGELFF
>.|TRBV2|few|TRBJ1-1
TGTGCCAGCAGTTACACTGAAGCTTTCTTT
CASSYTEAFF
>.|TRBV19|.|TRBJ1-5
TGTGCCAGTGTACCGGGCCCCAGAGCGGATCAGCCCCAGCATTTT
CASVPGPRADQPQHF
>.|TRBV30|.|TRBJ1-4
TGTGCCTGGAGTGTTAACGCAGCGGCGATTGGGGAAAAACTGTTTTTT
CAWSVNAAAIGEKLFF
>.|TRBV5-8|once|TRBJ1-1
TGTGCCAGCAGCTTTGACAGACAAACTGAAGCTTTCTTT
CASSFDRQTEAFF
>TRBD1|TRBV10-1|.|TRBJ2-1
TGCGCCAGCAGCCCCGGGACAGGGGGCCGGAATGAGCAGTTCTTC
CASSPGTGGRNEQFF
>.|TRBV9|.|TRBJ2-1
TGTGCCAGCAGCGTAGCCCAGGGGGGGTACAATGAGCAGTTCTTC
CASSVAQGGYNEQFF
>.|TRBV6-5|.|TRBJ2-3
TGTGCCAGCAGTTCCCCCTTTCGACAGTCCACAGATACGCAGTATTTT
CASSSPFRQSTDTQYF
>TRBD1|TRBV18|.|TRBJ1-1
TGTGCCAGCTCTCTGGGACAGGACGGTTCAGCTTTCTTT
CASSLGQDGSAFF
>TRBD1|TRBV18|.|TRBJ2-1
TGTGCCAGCTCACAGGGACAGGAGTACAATGAGCAGTTCTTC
CASSQGQEYNEQFF
>.|TRBV27|few|TRBJ1-5
TGTGCCAGCAGTTTTGGACGGGGCAATCAGCCCCAGCATTTT
CASSFGRGNQPQHF
>.|TRBV2|.|TRBJ1-5
TGTGCCAGCAGTTTCGCCAGGGGCGCAGGGCAGCCCCAGCATTTT
CASSFARGAGQPQHF
>.|TRBV5-4|.|TRBJ1-4
TGTGCCAGCAGCTTAGAACCACAGGGAGCGAATGAAAAACTGTTTTTT
CASSLEPQGANEKLFF
>TRBD2|TRBV7-6|.|TRBJ2-1
TGTGCCAGCAGCCCCCAACTAGCGGAGTCCTACAATGAGCAGTTCTTC
CASSPQLAESYNEQFF
>TRBD1|TRBV18|medium-sized|TRBJ2-7
TGTGCCAGCTCACGGAGGTCGACAGGGGAGGACTACGAGCAGTACTTC
CASSRRSTGEDYEQYF
>.|TRBV6-4|.|TRBJ2-2
TGTGCCAGCAGTGTTCAGGAGGGAAACACCGGGGAGCTGTTTTTT
CASSVQEGNTGELFF
>TRBD1|TRBV7-2|.|TRBJ2-5
TGTGCCAGCAGCCCGAGGGCAGGGGGACAAGAGACCCAGTACTTC
CASSPRAGGQETQYF
>.|TRBV30|.|TRBJ1-2
TGTGCCTGGACGTTCGGGGGCTTCTATGGCTACACCTTC
CAWTFGGFYGYTF
>TRBD1|TRBV10-1|once|TRBJ2-3
TGCGCCAGCAGTGAGACCGGGACAGGGGGCTCAGATACGCAGTATTTT
CASSETGTGGSDTQYF
>.|TRBV2|once|TRBJ2-2
TGTGCCAGCAGGATACAGGGAAACACCGGGGAGCTGTTTTTT
CASRIQGNTGELFF
>.|TRBV6-5|few|TRBJ2-5
TGTGCCAGCAGTTACTCGCCCCGGCTCCAAGAGACCCAGTACTTC
CASSYSPRLQETQYF
>TRBD1|TRBV6-4|.|TRBJ1-1
TGTGCCAGCAGCCCGGACAGGGTGGGCACTGAAGCTTTCTTT
CASSPDRVGTEAFF
>.|TRBV5-5|.|TRBJ1-5
TGTGCCAGCAGCTTTGGGGCTTCCGTTCGCAATCAGCCCCAGCATTTT
CASSFGASVRNQPQHF
>.|TRBV29-1|.|TRBJ1-4
TGCAGCGTTGAAGAGGGAACAACTAATGAAAAACTGTTTTTT
CSVEEGTTNEKLFF
>TRBD1|TRBV6-1|.|TRBJ1-2
TGTGCCAGCAGTGCCAGGACAGGCAATGGCTACACCTTC
CASSARTGNGYTF
>.|TRBV10-3|few|TRBJ1-4
TGTGCCATCAGTGAGCCCCGGAATGAAAAACTGTTTTTT
CAISEPRNEKLFF
>.|TRBV6-5|.|TRBJ1-1
TGTGCCAGCAGTCAGACGAACACTGAAGCTTTCTTT
CASSQTNTEAFF
>.|TRBV15|.|TRBJ2-3
TGTGCCACCAGCAGAGTAATCCCGGGACGGGGGGCGGATACGCAGTATTTT
CATSRVIPGRGADTQYF
>.|TRBV5-1|.|TRBJ1-2
TGCGCCAGCAGCTTGGCACAGGGAGGAGTCTATGGCTACACCTTC
CASSLAQGGVYGYTF
>.|TRBV5-1|.|TRBJ1-1
TGCGCCAGCAGCTTGGTAAGAGCTGGGGACACTGAAGCTTTCTTT
CASSLVRAGDTEAFF
>.|TRBV23-1|.|TRBJ1-3
TGCGCCACCGGTAGACATTCGGGGGTTGAAGTGGCAGACCGGCAATCTGGAAACACCATATATTTT
CATGRHSGVEVADRQSGNTIYF
>.|TRBV11-2|.|TRBJ2-4
TGTGCCAGCAGCTTACAAGTACTAACCGCCAAAAACATTCAGTACTTC
CASSLQVLTAKNIQYF
>.|TRBV19|once|TRBJ1-1
TGTGCCAGTAGTCCACGTAGGAGTACTGAAGCTTTCTTT
CASSPRRSTEAFF
>TRBD1|TRBV29-1|.|TRBJ2-7
TGCAGCGTTAAACACCGGGACAGGGGTGGGATTTACGAGCAGTACTTC
CSVKHRDRGGIYEQYF
>.|TRBV10-3|.|TRBJ1-4
TGTGCCATCAGTGAAAGGGATACTAATGAAAAACTGTTTTTT
CAISERDTNEKLFF
>TRBD2|TRBV7-7|.|TRBJ2-3
TGTGCTAGCAGCACCGGACTAGCGGGGGGGAGAGATACGCAGTATTTT
CASSTGLAGGRDTQYF
>.|TRBV29-1|once|TRBJ2-3
TGCAGCGTTGATGGACCAGTCACTGTGGCAGATACGCAGTATTTT
CSVDGPVTVADTQYF
>.|TRBV7-9|.|TRBJ2-3
TGTGCCAGCAGCCTCTCACAGGGAACAGATACGCAGTATTTT
CASSLSQGTDTQYF
>TRBD2|TRBV6-6|once|TRBJ2-4
TGTGCCAGCAGTTTACCAAGCGGGGGGGAAAACATTCAGTACTTC
CASSLPSGGENIQYF